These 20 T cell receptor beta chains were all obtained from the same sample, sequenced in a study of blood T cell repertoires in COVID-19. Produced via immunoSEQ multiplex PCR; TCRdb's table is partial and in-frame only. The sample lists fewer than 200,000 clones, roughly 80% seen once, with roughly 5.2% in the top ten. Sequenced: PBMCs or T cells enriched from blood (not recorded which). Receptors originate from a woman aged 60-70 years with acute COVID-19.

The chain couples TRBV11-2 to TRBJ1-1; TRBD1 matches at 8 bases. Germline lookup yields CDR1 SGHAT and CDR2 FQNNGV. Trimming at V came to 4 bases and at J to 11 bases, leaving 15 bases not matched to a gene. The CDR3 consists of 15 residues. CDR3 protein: CASSSNFGKDRDAFF. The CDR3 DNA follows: TGTGCCAGCAGCTCAAATTTCGGAAAGGACAGGGATGCTTTCTTT. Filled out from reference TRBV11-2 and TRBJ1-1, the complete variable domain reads EAGVAQSPRYKIIEKRQSVAFWCNPISGHATLYWYQQILGQGPKLLIQFQNNGVVDDSQLPKDRFSAERLKGVDSTLKIQPAKLEDSAVYLCASSSNFGKDRDAFFGQGTRLTVV.

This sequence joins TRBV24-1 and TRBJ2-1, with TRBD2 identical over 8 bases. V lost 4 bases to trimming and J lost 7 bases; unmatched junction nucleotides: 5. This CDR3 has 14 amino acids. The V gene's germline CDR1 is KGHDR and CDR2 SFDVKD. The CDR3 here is CATSEAGGRNEQFF. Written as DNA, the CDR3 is TGTGCCACCAGTGAGGCGGGGGGAAGAAATGAGCAGTTCTTC.

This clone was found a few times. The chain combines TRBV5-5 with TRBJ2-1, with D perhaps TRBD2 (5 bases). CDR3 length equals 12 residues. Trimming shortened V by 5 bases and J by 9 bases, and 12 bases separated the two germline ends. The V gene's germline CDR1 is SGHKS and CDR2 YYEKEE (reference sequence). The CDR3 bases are TGTGCCAGCAGTTGGGGAGTCGGTGAGCAGTTCTTC. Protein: CASSWGVGEQFF.

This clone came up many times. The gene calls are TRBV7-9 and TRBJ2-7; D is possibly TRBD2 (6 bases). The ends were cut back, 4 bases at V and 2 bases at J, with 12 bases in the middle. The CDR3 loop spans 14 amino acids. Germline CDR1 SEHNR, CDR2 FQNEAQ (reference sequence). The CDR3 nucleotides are TGTGCCAGCAGCTCATACACGGGAGCCTACGAGCAGTACTTC. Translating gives CASSSYTGAYEQYF.

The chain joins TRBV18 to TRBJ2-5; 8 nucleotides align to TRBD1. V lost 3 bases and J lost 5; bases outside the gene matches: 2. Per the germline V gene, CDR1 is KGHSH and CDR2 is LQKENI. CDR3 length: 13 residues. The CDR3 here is CASSPDREETQYF. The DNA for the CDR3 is TGTGCCAGCTCACCGGACAGGGAGGAGACCCAGTACTTC.

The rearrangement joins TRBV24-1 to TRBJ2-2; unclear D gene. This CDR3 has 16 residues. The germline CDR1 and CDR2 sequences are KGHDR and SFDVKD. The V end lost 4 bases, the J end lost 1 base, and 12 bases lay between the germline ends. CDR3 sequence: CATSDPVAENTGELFF. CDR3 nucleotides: TGTGCCACCAGTGACCCCGTTGCGGAGAACACCGGGGAGCTGTTTTTT.

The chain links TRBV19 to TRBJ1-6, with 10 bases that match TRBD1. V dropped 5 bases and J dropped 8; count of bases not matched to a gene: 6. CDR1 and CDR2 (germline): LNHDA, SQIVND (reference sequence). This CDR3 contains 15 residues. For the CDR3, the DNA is TGTGCCAGTAGTGATGACAGGGGGCTCTATTCACCCCTCCACTTT. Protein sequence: CASSDDRGLYSPLHF. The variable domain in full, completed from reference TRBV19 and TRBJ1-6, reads DGGITQSPKYLFRKEGQNVTLSCEQNLNHDAMYWYRQDPGQGLRLIYYSQIVNDFQKGDIAEGYSVSREKKESFPLTVTSAQKNPTAFYLCASSDDRGLYSPLHFGNGTRLTVT.

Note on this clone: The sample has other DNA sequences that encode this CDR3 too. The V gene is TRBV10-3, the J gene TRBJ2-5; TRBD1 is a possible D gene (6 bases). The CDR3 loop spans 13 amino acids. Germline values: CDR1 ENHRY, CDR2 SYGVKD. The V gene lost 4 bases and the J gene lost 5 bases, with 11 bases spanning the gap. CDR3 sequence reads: CAISVGGRETQYF. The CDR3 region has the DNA TGTGCCATCAGTGTAGGGGGTAGGGAGACCCAGTACTTC.

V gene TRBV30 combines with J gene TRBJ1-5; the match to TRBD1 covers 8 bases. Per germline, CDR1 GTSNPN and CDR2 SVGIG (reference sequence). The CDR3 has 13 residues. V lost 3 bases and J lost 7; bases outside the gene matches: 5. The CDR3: CAWSGQGIQPQHF. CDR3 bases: TGTGCCTGGAGCGGACAGGGCATCCAGCCCCAGCATTTT.

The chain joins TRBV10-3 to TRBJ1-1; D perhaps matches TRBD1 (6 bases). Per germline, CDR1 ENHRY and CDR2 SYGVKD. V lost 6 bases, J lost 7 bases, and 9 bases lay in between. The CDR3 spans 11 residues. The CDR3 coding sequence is TGTGCCATCAGGAGGGGGGGTGAAGCTTTCTTT. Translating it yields CAIRRGGEAFF.

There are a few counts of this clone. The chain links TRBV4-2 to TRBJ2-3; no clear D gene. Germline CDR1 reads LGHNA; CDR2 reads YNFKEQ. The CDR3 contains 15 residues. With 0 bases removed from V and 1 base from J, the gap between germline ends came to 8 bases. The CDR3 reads CASSQDGIRTDTQYF. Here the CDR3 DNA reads TGTGCCAGCAGCCAAGATGGCATCCGCACAGATACGCAGTATTTT.

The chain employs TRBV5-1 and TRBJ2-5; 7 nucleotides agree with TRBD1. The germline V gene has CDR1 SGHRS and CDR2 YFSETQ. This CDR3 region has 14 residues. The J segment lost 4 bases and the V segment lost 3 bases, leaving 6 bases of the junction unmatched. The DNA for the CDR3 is TGCGCCAGCAGCTACTACAGGGGTGCAGAGACCCAGTACTTC. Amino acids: CASSYYRGAETQYF.

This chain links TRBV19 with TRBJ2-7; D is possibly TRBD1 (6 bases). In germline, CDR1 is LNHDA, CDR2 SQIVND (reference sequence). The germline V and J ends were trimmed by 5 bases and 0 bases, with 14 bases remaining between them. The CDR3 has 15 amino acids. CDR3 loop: CASSGGRTLSYEQYV. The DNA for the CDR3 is TGTGCCAGTAGTGGGGGCCGGACCCTCTCCTACGAGCAGTACGTC.

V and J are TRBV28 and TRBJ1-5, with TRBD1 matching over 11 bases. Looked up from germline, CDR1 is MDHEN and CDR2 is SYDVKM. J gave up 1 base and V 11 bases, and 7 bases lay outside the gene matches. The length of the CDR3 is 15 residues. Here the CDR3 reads CACRDRGKSNQPQHF. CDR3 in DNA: TGTGCCTGCCGGGACAGGGGGAAGAGCAATCAGCCCCAGCATTTT.

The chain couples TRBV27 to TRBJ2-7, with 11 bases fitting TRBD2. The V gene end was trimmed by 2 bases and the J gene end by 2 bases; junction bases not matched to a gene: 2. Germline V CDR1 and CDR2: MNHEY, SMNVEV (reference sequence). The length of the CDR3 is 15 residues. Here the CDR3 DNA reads TGTGCCAGCAGTTTAAAGACTAGCGGGGCCTACGAGCAGTACTTC. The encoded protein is CASSLKTSGAYEQYF.

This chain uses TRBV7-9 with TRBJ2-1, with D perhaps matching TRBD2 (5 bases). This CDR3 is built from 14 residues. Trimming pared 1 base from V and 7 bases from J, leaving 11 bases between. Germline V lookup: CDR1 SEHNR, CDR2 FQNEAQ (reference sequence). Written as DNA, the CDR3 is TGTGCCAGCAGCTTAGGGTCTAGCTGGAATGAGCAGTTCTTC. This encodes CASSLGSSWNEQFF.

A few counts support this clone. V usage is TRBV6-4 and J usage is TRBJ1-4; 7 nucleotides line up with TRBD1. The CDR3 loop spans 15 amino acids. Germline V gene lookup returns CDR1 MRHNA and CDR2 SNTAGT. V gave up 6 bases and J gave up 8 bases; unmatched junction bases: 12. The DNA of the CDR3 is TGTGCCAGCAGGAGAACAGGGGCGGGGTACGAAAAACTGTTTTTT. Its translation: CASRRTGAGYEKLFF.

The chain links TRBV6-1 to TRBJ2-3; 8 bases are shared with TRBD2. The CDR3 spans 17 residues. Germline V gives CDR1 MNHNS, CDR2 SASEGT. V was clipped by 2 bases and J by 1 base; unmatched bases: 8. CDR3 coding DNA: TGTGCCAGCAGTGAACGGTCGGGGGGGCGGGGCACAGATACGCAGTATTTT. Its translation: CASSERSGGRGTDTQYF.

The CDR3 sequence: CAIRTTPLGGTGNTIYF. CDR3 bases: TGTGCCATCAGGACTACCCCCCTTGGGGGCACTGGAAACACCATATATTTT. The chain is built from TRBV10-3 and TRBJ1-3; weak D call: TRBD1 (6 bases). The V gene lost 6 bases and the J gene lost 2 bases, with 20 bases spanning the gap. The germline V gene has CDR1 ENHRY and CDR2 SYGVKD. CDR3 length equals 17 residues.

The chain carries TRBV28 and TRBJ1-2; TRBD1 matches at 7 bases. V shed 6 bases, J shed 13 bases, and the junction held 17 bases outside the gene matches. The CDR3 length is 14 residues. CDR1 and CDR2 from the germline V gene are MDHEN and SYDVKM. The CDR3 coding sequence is TGTGCCAGCAGCGGGGGACAGCCCCTTGTTGATACCACCTTC. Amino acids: CASSGGQPLVDTTF.